This paragraph reports one T cell receptor (beta chain). Antigen specificity is unknown. The authors loaded around 220 ng DNA, about 30,000 T cell genomes, into sorted-subset replicate PCRs. Some clones are missing from TCRdb's copy, which holds only in-frame ones; the method was immunoSEQ multiplex PCR. The repertoire holds more than 550,000 clones, with about 91% as singletons. This entry belongs to a study of shared clonotypes between healthy human individuals. Study details: Each donor's CD8 memory used one plate, CD8 naive two, each CD4 subset three. Points from the study as a whole: What naive subsets generally showed was a larger estimated richness than memory subsets showed.

Terminally differentiated effector memory CD45RA+ cells were left out of the naive CD8 fraction, which was CD45RO-negative and positively selected for CCR7. The CDR3 is made up of 16 amino acids. V gave up 3 bases and J gave up 0 bases, with 12 bases separating them. Per the germline V gene, CDR1 is ENHRY and CDR2 is SYGVKD. The clonotype was recovered from a man aged 25-45 years in good health. The chain is built from TRBV10-3 and TRBJ2-1; no clear D gene. Sequencing used naive CD8+ T cells sorted from blood. The DNA of the CDR3 is TGTGCCATCAGTGATTCCCTATCAGACTCCTACAATGAGCAGTTCTTC. Residues: CAISDSLSDSYNEQFF.